This is a list of T cell receptor beta chains from one sample in a study of T cells in localized non-small cell lung cancer. Libraries were prepared by immunoSEQ multiplex PCR; TCRdb keeps only in-frame clonotypes and omits some of them. Of more than 950 clones in the sample, more than 20% were seen once. Specimen: normal lung tissue next to the tumor, collected before any cancer treatment. These receptors were obtained from a woman aged 40 to 75 with stage I lung adenocarcinoma. Each CDR3 is given with its conserved first and last residue. D genes are given only for firm matches. Only part of the rows carry a size: once, few, many, or a class if the clone is expanded.

j_gene,abundance,d_gene,v_gene,CDR3aa,CDR3nt
TRBJ2-7,few,TRBD1,TRBV11-3,CASSSSDGTGGYEQYF,TGTGCCAGCAGCTCGAGTGACGGGACAGGGGGGTACGAGCAGTACTTC
TRBJ2-1,few,TRBD2,TRBV6-8,CASSPTSGRANEQFF,TGTGCCAGCAGTCCGACTAGCGGGAGGGCCAATGAGCAGTTCTTC
TRBJ1-1,few,-,TRBV6-8,CASSYSAETEAFF,TGTGCCAGCAGTTACTCCGCGGAAACTGAAGCTTTCTTT
TRBJ2-5,-,TRBD2,TRBV6-8,CASRGEGSARWETQYF,TGTGCCAGCAGAGGGGAGGGCTCAGCGAGGTGGGAGACCCAGTACTTC
TRBJ2-7,-,TRBD1,TRBV11-3,CASSFIRDSSYEQYF,TGTGCCAGCAGCTTTATCCGGGACAGCTCCTACGAGCAGTACTTC
TRBJ1-5,large,-,TRBV6-8,CASFGAVGVQAPFQPQHF,TGTGCCAGTTTCGGGGCCGTGGGCGTCCAGGCCCCTTTTCAGCCCCAGCATTTT
TRBJ2-5,-,-,TRBV2,CASSEWGDQETQYF,TGTGCCAGCAGTGAATGGGGCGACCAAGAGACCCAGTACTTC
TRBJ2-3,medium-sized,TRBD2,TRBV6-8,CASSGTGGSTDTQYF,TGTGCCAGCAGTGGAACGGGGGGTAGCACAGATACGCAGTATTTT
TRBJ2-5,few,-,TRBV10-3,CAISDASGAQETQYF,TGTGCCATCAGTGACGCTTCCGGGGCCCAAGAGACCCAGTACTTC
TRBJ2-3,-,TRBD2,TRBV6-8,CASRPGEGLSARTDTQYF,TGTGCCAGCAGACCGGGGGAGGGACTTTCGGCTCGCACAGATACGCAGTATTTT
TRBJ1-2,medium-sized,-,TRBV11-3,CASSLSLRTDDTNYGYTF,TGTGCCAGCAGCCTTAGCCTCCGGACAGACGACACTAACTATGGCTACACCTTC
TRBJ2-3,few,-,TRBV1,CASSRERGAISADTQYF,TGCGCCAGCAGCCGAGAGCGGGGGGCAATATCAGCAGATACGCAGTATTTT
TRBJ2-2,-,-,TRBV4-1,CASSSDTGELFF,TGCGCCAGCAGCAGTGACACCGGGGAGCTGTTTTTT
TRBJ1-1,few,-,TRBV6-8,CASSFQGMNTEAFF,TGTGCCAGCAGTTTTCAGGGCATGAACACTGAAGCTTTCTTT
TRBJ1-1,-,-,TRBV19,CASIPPGTMNTEAFF,TGTGCCAGTATCCCACCTGGGACCATGAACACTGAAGCTTTCTTT
TRBJ2-7,-,TRBD1,TRBV29-1,CSVEGDSIYEQYF,TGCAGCGTTGAAGGGGACAGTATCTACGAGCAGTACTTC
TRBJ1-4,-,-,TRBV5-1,CASSSPRQAGATNEKLFF,TGCGCCAGCAGCTCCCCTCGGCAGGCTGGGGCAACTAATGAAAAACTGTTTTTT
TRBJ2-3,medium-sized,TRBD2,TRBV11-3,CASSPPSSGAPDTQYF,TGTGCCAGCAGCCCTCCGTCTAGCGGGGCCCCAGATACGCAGTATTTT
TRBJ1-6,few,TRBD1,TRBV19,CASSPLTGAYNSPLHF,TGTGCCAGTAGTCCCCTGACAGGGGCCTATAATTCACCCCTCCACTTT
TRBJ1-2,-,-,TRBV18,CASSPPYGLWVGYTF,TGTGCCAGCTCACCACCGTACGGATTATGGGTCGGCTACACCTTC
TRBJ2-1,medium-sized,-,TRBV9,CASSVGPSAYNEQFF,TGTGCCAGCAGCGTCGGCCCTAGCGCCTACAATGAGCAGTTCTTC
TRBJ2-2,-,TRBD1,TRBV6-8,CASSKGTGVGELFF,TGTGCCAGCAGTAAAGGGACAGGGGTCGGGGAGCTGTTTTTT
TRBJ1-2,-,-,TRBV9,CASTPGNRNYGYTF,TGTGCCAGCACGCCAGGGAATCGGAACTATGGCTACACCTTC
TRBJ2-3,-,TRBD2,TRBV19,CASSWGTSGRAFVDTQYF,TGTGCCAGTAGTTGGGGGACTAGCGGGAGGGCCTTCGTAGATACGCAGTATTTT
TRBJ2-7,-,TRBD1,TRBV5-1,CASSLVQGARDEQYF,TGCGCCAGCAGCTTGGTTCAGGGGGCGAGGGACGAGCAGTACTTC